This is a list of T cell receptor beta chains from one sample in a study of neurological immune-mediated disorders. TCRdb reprocessed the 5' RACE reads via MiXCR and lists one record per CDR3 protein. The sample holds tens of thousands of distinct CDR3 sequences, 3% to 5% seen once. The sequenced material came from PBMCs. These receptors all stem from a man aged 25 to 40 with multiple sclerosis. Each CDR3 is given with its conserved first and last residue. The order of the fields is J gene, clone size, V gene, D gene, CDR3 DNA, CDR3 protein. The D gene is left open where the match is weak. Some rows mark clone size as missing; the rest say once, few, many or name a class of expanded clone.

>TRBJ2-5|many|TRBV20-1|-
TGCAGTGCCGTTCCCGGGACAGAGACCCAGTACTTC
CSAVPGTETQYF
>TRBJ1-2|many|TRBV20-1|-
TGCAGTGCTTCTCGGGGTGGAGATGGCTACACCTTC
CSASRGGDGYTF
>TRBJ1-3|many|TRBV4-1|-
TGCGCCAGCAGCCAAGATCCCAATGGAAACACCATATATTTT
CASSQDPNGNTIYF
>TRBJ2-1|many|TRBV18|TRBD2
TGTGCCAGCTCAACTACTAGCGGGGGCTACAATGAGCAGTTCTTC
CASSTTSGGYNEQFF
>TRBJ2-5|once|TRBV20-1|-
TGCAGTGCTCCAGGGACTTACCAAGAGACCCAGTACTTC
CSAPGTYQETQYF
>TRBJ2-7|many|TRBV5-1|-
TGCGCCAGCAGCTTGGCCTTAGGGCAGGACGAGCAGTACTTC
CASSLALGQDEQYF
>TRBJ1-1|many|TRBV20-1|TRBD1
TGCAGTGCTAGACTACAGGGGGCGGACACTGAAGCTTTCTTT
CSARLQGADTEAFF
>TRBJ1-5|many|TRBV20-1|-
TGCAGTGCTGGGAGGCTCAATCAGCCCCAGCATTTT
CSAGRLNQPQHF
>TRBJ1-2|many|TRBV20-1|-
TGCAGTGCTAGAGGGGACACGGGCTACACCTTC
CSARGDTGYTF
>TRBJ2-7|many|TRBV20-1|-
TGCAGTGCTAGAGAGTCATCGTACGAGCAGTACTTC
CSARESSYEQYF
>TRBJ2-7|-|TRBV9|-
TGTGCCAGCAGCGTACGAACAGCGGACGAGCAGTACTTC
CASSVRTADEQYF
>TRBJ2-7|many|TRBV6-5|-
TGTGCCAGCAGTTACTCGGGTAGGGGTCCCTACGAGCAGTACTTC
CASSYSGRGPYEQYF